The rows below give T cell receptor beta chains drawn from one sample of a study of post-analysis software for immune sequencing data. TCRdb redid the calling of the PCR reads with MiXCR, one entry per CDR3 protein. In the table there are around 160,000 distinct CDR3 sequences, 30% to 45% of which are singletons. Source: blood, taken after autologous hematopoietic stem cell transplantation. The receptors derive from a girl between 5 and 17 years old with multiple sclerosis. CDR3s include the opening cysteine and the closing phenylalanine or tryptophan. A D gene is named only where the DNA matches it firmly. The size of a clone is reported for some rows only, either as once, few or many, or as a class for expanded clones.

d_call j_call clone_size v_call cdr3_nt cdr3_aa
TRBD1 TRBJ1-1 - TRBV16 TGTGCCAGCAGCCCACGACAGGGGGGGAACACTGAAGCTTTCTTT CASSPRQGGNTEAFF
TRBD2 TRBJ2-5 many TRBV5-1 TGCGCCAGCAGCTTGGGTCCAGCGGGAGGGCAAGAGACCCAGTACTTC CASSLGPAGGQETQYF
TRBD1 TRBJ2-7 many TRBV6-6 TGTGCCAGCAGTTGGGGGACAGCGTACGAGCAGTACTTC CASSWGTAYEQYF
TRBD2 TRBJ2-3 - TRBV5-1 TGCGCCAGCAGCTTGGATCCTAGCGGAGCAGGCACAGATACGCAGTATTTT CASSLDPSGAGTDTQYF
- TRBJ1-4 - TRBV4-3 TGCGCCAGCAGCCAAGCTGAGGGGTCGTGGGAAAAACTGTTTTTT CASSQAEGSWEKLFF
- TRBJ1-2 few TRBV7-9 TGTGCCAGCAGCCAGACGGTAACTTATGGCTACACCTTC CASSQTVTYGYTF
TRBD2 TRBJ2-7 - TRBV12-3/TRBV12-4 TGTGCCAGCAGCAGGGAGGGACCCCCAATCGACCTCCCCTACGAGCAGTACTTC CASSREGPPIDLPYEQYF
TRBD2 TRBJ2-1 - TRBV24-1 TGTGCCACCAGTGAACTCGCTAGCGGGAGGGGCGAGCAGTTCTTC CATSELASGRGEQFF
TRBD2 TRBJ2-7 - TRBV12-3/TRBV12-4 TGTGCCAGCAGTTTACGGACTAGCGGGAGACATGTTCCCTACAATGAGCAGTACTTC CASSLRTSGRHVPYNEQYF
- TRBJ1-1 - TRBV12-3/TRBV12-4 TGTGCCAGCAGTTTAGGAGGGGTGAGAGGCACTGAAGCTTTCTTT CASSLGGVRGTEAFF
- TRBJ1-2 - TRBV9 TGCGCCAGCAGCCCAGATCGGTTCTATGGCTACACCTTC CASSPDRFYGYTF
TRBD2 TRBJ2-7 - TRBV25-1 TGTGCCAGCAGTGAACTCACCGGGACTAGCGGGAGCAACGAGCAGTACTTC CASSELTGTSGSNEQYF